This entry concerns a single T cell receptor beta chain. These data are taken from a study of T cells after posttransplantation cyclophosphamide. Treatment was busulfan-fludarabine conditioning, a marrow graft, and cyclophosphamide on days +3 and +4. Method: immunoSEQ multiplex PCR; TCRdb's copy keeps in-frame clones and lacks some. In the table there are about 2,000 clones, about 76% of which are singletons. In germline, CDR1 is SGHVS, CDR2 FQNEAQ. This CDR3 contains 15 residues. The V and J ends lost 1 base and 0 bases respectively, with 7 bases between them. Specimen: CD8+ T cells sorted from PBMCs, collected around 33 weeks after a stem cell transplant with posttransplant cyclophosphamide. This chain joins TRBV7-8 and TRBJ2-1; D uncertain. The origin of this receptor is a young adult male patient who received an allogeneic stem cell transplant from a related donor, was CMV-positive, and had no GVHD. Some T cells may be transferred from the graft donor. This CDR3 reads CASSLGPSSYNEQFF. The CDR3 nucleotides read TGTGCCAGCAGCTTAGGCCCCAGCTCCTACAATGAGCAGTTCTTC.